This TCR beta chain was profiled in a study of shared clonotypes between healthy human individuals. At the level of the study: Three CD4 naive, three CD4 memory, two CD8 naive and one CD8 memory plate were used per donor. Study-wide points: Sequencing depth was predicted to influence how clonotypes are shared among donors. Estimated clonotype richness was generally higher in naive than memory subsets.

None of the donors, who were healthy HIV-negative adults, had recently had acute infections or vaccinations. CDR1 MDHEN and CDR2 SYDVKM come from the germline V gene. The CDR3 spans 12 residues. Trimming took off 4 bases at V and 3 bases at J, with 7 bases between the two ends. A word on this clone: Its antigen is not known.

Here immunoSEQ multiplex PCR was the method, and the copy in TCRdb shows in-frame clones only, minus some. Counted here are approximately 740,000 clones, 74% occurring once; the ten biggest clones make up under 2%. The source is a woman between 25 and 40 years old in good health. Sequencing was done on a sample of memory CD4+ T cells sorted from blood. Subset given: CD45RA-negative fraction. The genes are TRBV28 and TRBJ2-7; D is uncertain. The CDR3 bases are TGTGCCAGCAGTTACCTCTTCTACGAGCAGTACTTC. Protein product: CASSYLFYEQYF.